One and the same sample provided the 15 T cell receptor beta chains below, sequenced in a study of blood T cell repertoires in COVID-19. TCRdb's copy holds only in-frame clones and misses some; the assay was immunoSEQ multiplex PCR. This repertoire shows 250,000 to 350,000 clones, around 90% found once; its top ten account for about 2%. Sequencing was carried out using peripheral blood. The receptors derive from a man younger than 35 with active or convalescent COVID-19.

This sequence joins TRBV10-3 and TRBJ2-7; 11 bases line up with TRBD1. V was clipped by 3 bases and J by 5 bases; unmatched bases: 12. Per the germline V gene, CDR1 is ENHRY and CDR2 is SYGVKD. This CDR3 is 17 amino acids long. The CDR3 reads CAISDSGGTGGPHEQYF. CDR3 nucleotides: TGTGCCATCAGTGATTCAGGGGGGACAGGGGGTCCTCACGAGCAGTACTTC.

This chain connects TRBV6-2 or TRBV6-3 to TRBJ2-4; TRBD1 is a possible D gene (6 bases). The CDR3 spans 16 residues. The V gene's germline CDR1 is MNHEY and CDR2 SVGEGT. V lost 6 bases, J lost 3 bases, and 18 bases lay in between. As DNA, the CDR3 is TGTGCCAGCAGCCCGAAACCGCCGACAGGCAAAAACATTCAGTACTTC. Its translation is CASSPKPPTGKNIQYF.

V usage is TRBV5-1 and J usage is TRBJ2-7; D may be TRBD2 (7 bases). There are 15 residues in the CDR3. V gave up 1 base and J gave up 5 bases, with 16 bases separating them. Per germline, CDR1 SGHRS and CDR2 YFSETQ. CDR3 residues: CASSLRGRAMDEQYF. CDR3 sequence (DNA): TGCGCCAGCAGCTTGAGGGGGAGGGCCATGGACGAGCAGTACTTC.

The rearrangement joins TRBV3-1 (or the pseudogene TRBV3-2) to TRBJ2-1; 7 bases map to TRBD2. The CDR3 is 15 residues long. The germline V gene has CDR1 LGHDT and CDR2 YNNKEL (reference sequence). V lost 4 bases, J lost 6 bases, and 9 bases stayed unmatched. This CDR3 is CASSRVGGSLNEQFF. DNA for the CDR3: TGTGCCAGCAGCCGCGTGGGCGGGAGTCTCAATGAGCAGTTCTTC.

This chain uses TRBV19 with TRBJ2-1; the match to TRBD2 covers 7 bases. Per the germline V gene, CDR1 is LNHDA and CDR2 is SQIVND (reference sequence). The CDR3 loop spans 18 amino acids. The V and J ends lost 2 bases and 7 bases, in that order; junction bases with no gene match: 17. CDR3 coding DNA: TGTGCCAGTAGTATAAATATCGCTCGGCGGGAGTTTAAAAATGAGCAGTTCTTC. It yields the protein CASSINIARREFKNEQFF.

The rearrangement uses TRBV7-3 and TRBJ2-1; the D gene is possibly TRBD1 (5 bases). There are 13 residues in the CDR3. Germline V gene sequence: CDR1 SGHTA, CDR2 FQGTGA. Between the trimmed V and J ends, which lost 5 bases and 5 bases, there was a span of 10 bases. CDR3 DNA sequence: TGTGCCAGCAGCCCCTCAGGGAACAATGAGCAGTTCTTC. This encodes CASSPSGNNEQFF.

A single count supports this clone. The CDR3, as DNA: TGTGCCAGCAGGGTGTGGGCGGGGGGTTCCTACGAGCAGTACTTC. Protein sequence: CASRVWAGGSYEQYF. V gene TRBV27 combines with J gene TRBJ2-7, with 8 bases fitting TRBD2. This CDR3 spans 15 amino acids. Germline V gives CDR1 MNHEY, CDR2 SMNVEV (reference sequence). V shed 6 bases and J 1 base; nucleotides not matched to a gene: 8.

The chain employs TRBV5-6 and TRBJ2-5, with D hard to call. Trimming stripped 1 base from V and 4 bases from J, with 8 bases between. This CDR3 is 13 amino acids long. Germline V gives CDR1 SGHDT, CDR2 YYEEEE. CDR3 sequence: CASSLYHRETQYF. The CDR3 bases are TGTGCCAGCAGCTTGTACCACAGAGAGACCCAGTACTTC.

The chain has TRBV19 and TRBJ2-7; TRBD2 is a possible D gene (6 bases). The CDR3 spans 15 residues. V was shortened by 0 bases and J by 2 bases, with 11 bases between the two germline ends. In germline, CDR1 is LNHDA, CDR2 SQIVND (reference sequence). The CDR3 DNA reads TGTGCCAGTAGTATAGACTGGGGGGAAACCTACGAGCAGTACTTC. This gives the protein CASSIDWGETYEQYF.

This chain links TRBV9 with TRBJ2-5; TRBD2 aligns across 8 bases. The CDR3 covers 15 residues. Germline V CDR1 and CDR2: SGDLS, YYNGEE. V lost 4 bases to trimming and J lost 5 bases; unmatched junction nucleotides: 10. Here the CDR3 reads CASSSDLGGAETQYF. CDR3 bases: TGTGCCAGCAGCTCGGACCTCGGGGGGGCGGAGACCCAGTACTTC. Drawing the rest from reference TRBV9 and TRBJ2-5, the complete variable domain is DSGVTQTPKHLITATGQRVTLRCSPRSGDLSVYWYQQSLDQGLQFLIQYYNGEERAKGNILERFSAQQFPDLHSELNLSSLELGDSALYFCASSSDLGGAETQYFGPGTRLLVL.

In its sample, this clone was seen a few times. V and J are TRBV12-3 or TRBV12-4 and TRBJ1-2; 8 bases map to TRBD1. V dropped 5 bases and J dropped 8; count of bases not matched to a gene: 7. This CDR3 has 13 residues. Here the CDR3 DNA reads TGTGCCAGCAGTCCGGGACAGGAAAGAGGCTACACCTTC. Encoded protein: CASSPGQERGYTF.

The V gene is TRBV27, the J gene TRBJ1-2, with TRBD1 matching over 7 bases. The germline V gene encodes CDR1 MNHEY and CDR2 SMNVEV (reference sequence). The length of the CDR3 is 15 residues. The ends lost 8 bases at V and 4 bases at J; junction bases unmatched: 13. The CDR3 spells CASRSVPGTAYGYTF. CDR3 nucleotide sequence: TGTGCCAGCCGCTCTGTTCCCGGGACAGCCTATGGCTACACCTTC.

This chain links TRBV15 with TRBJ2-7; no clear D gene. Germline CDR1 and CDR2: LNHNV and YYDKDF (reference sequence). V lost 0 bases, J lost 3 bases, and 12 bases lay in between. The CDR3 consists of 15 residues. CDR3 loop: CATSRDSNTIYEQYF. In DNA, the CDR3 is TGTGCCACCAGCAGAGACTCCAACACGATCTACGAGCAGTACTTC.

The gene calls are TRBV7-3 and TRBJ2-1; 12 nucleotides line up with TRBD2. The CDR3 covers 18 residues. Germline V CDR1 and CDR2: SGHTA, FQGTGA. Losses at the gene ends were 5 bases for V and 2 bases for J; bases not matched to a gene: 10. The CDR3 sequence is CASSPGTSGPHPYNEQFF. CDR3 coding DNA: TGTGCCAGCAGCCCCGGGACTAGCGGGCCCCACCCCTACAATGAGCAGTTCTTC.

Written as DNA, the CDR3 is TGTGCCAGCAGCTGGGACAGCCATACAGAGACCCAGTACTTC. Translation gives CASSWDSHTETQYF. The chain couples TRBV5-8 to TRBJ2-5, with 7 bases matching TRBD1. The V segment lost 3 bases and the J segment 4 bases; nucleotides outside the gene matches: 6. From germline, CDR1 is SGHTS and CDR2 YDEGEE. The CDR3 runs 14 residues. The full variable domain, rest sourced from reference TRBV5-8 and TRBJ2-5, is EAGVTQSPTHLIKTRGQQATLRCSPISGHTSVYWYQQALGLGLQFLLWYDEGEERNRGNFPPRFSGRQFPNYSSELNVNALELEDSALYLCASSWDSHTETQYFGPGTRLLVL.